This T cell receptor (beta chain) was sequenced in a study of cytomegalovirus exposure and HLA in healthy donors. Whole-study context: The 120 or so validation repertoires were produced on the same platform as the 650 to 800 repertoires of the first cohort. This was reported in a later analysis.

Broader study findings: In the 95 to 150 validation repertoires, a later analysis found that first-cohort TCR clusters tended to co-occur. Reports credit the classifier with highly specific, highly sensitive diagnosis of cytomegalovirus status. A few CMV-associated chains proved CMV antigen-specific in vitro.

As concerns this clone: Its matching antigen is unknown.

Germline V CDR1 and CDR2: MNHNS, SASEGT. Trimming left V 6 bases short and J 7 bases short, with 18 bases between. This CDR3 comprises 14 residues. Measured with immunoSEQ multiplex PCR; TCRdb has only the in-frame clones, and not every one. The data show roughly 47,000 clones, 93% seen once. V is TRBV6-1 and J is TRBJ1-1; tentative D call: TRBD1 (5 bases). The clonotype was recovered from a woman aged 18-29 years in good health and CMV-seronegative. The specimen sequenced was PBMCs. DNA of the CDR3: TGTGCCAGCAGCCGCTCCCTCGGGACTTTTGAAGCTTTCTTT. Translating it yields CASSRSLGTFEAFF.